The rows below give T cell receptor beta chains drawn from one sample of a study of blood T cell repertoires in COVID-19. Profiling relied on immunoSEQ multiplex PCR, and the TCRdb table lists in-frame clones only, not all of them. The sample includes more than 95,000 clones, almost 70% of them seen just once. The material sequenced was peripheral blood. Receptor source: a woman in her 70s with acute or convalescent COVID-19. Both conserved end residues are part of each CDR3. D genes are given only for firm matches. A row's size may be missing; if present it is once, few, many or a size class.

J gene: TRBJ1-1
D gene: -
V gene: TRBV29-1
clone size: few
CDR3 protein: CSVEGMNTEAFF
CDR3 DNA: TGCAGCGTTGAAGGTATGAACACTGAAGCTTTCTTT

J gene: TRBJ2-1
D gene: TRBD1
V gene: TRBV9
clone size: -
CDR3 protein: CASSVTYWGTGGANEQFF
CDR3 DNA: TGTGCCAGCAGCGTAACCTATTGGGGGACAGGGGGCGCGAATGAGCAGTTCTTC

J gene: TRBJ1-1
D gene: -
V gene: TRBV2
clone size: many
CDR3 protein: CASSRQVGSTEAFF
CDR3 DNA: TGTGCCAGCAGCCGACAGGTCGGAAGCACTGAAGCTTTCTTT

J gene: TRBJ1-1
D gene: -
V gene: TRBV6-5
clone size: -
CDR3 protein: CASSATADTEAFF
CDR3 DNA: TGTGCCAGCAGCGCCACAGCGGACACTGAAGCTTTCTTT

J gene: TRBJ1-2
D gene: TRBD1
V gene: TRBV28
clone size: -
CDR3 protein: CASSHPRQGHYGYTF
CDR3 DNA: TGTGCCAGCAGTCACCCGAGACAGGGGCACTATGGCTACACCTTC

J gene: TRBJ2-7
D gene: TRBD1
V gene: TRBV7-2
clone size: many
CDR3 protein: CASSPQAGLPGTGVDEQYF
CDR3 DNA: TGTGCCAGCAGCCCCCAAGCCGGACTCCCCGGGACAGGGGTAGACGAGCAGTACTTC

J gene: TRBJ2-1
D gene: -
V gene: TRBV11-2
clone size: -
CDR3 protein: CASSLDRNNEQFF
CDR3 DNA: TGTGCCAGCAGCTTAGACAGAAACAATGAGCAGTTCTTC

J gene: TRBJ1-2
D gene: -
V gene: TRBV7-9
clone size: -
CDR3 protein: CASSLTGIYGYTF
CDR3 DNA: TGTGCCAGCAGCCTAACAGGGATCTATGGCTACACCTTC

J gene: TRBJ2-7
D gene: TRBD1
V gene: TRBV9
clone size: -
CDR3 protein: CASSRDRGDEQYF
CDR3 DNA: TGTGCCAGCAGCAGAGACAGGGGGGACGAGCAGTACTTC

J gene: TRBJ2-6
D gene: -
V gene: TRBV29-1
clone size: -
CDR3 protein: CSVWAGGANVLTF
CDR3 DNA: TGCAGCGTGTGGGCGGGAGGGGCCAACGTCCTGACTTTC

J gene: TRBJ1-2
D gene: -
V gene: TRBV2
clone size: few
CDR3 protein: CASSVRWGGEDGYTF
CDR3 DNA: TGTGCCAGCAGTGTAAGATGGGGCGGAGAGGATGGCTACACCTTC

J gene: TRBJ1-2
D gene: TRBD1
V gene: TRBV6-1
clone size: few
CDR3 protein: CASSEALQGHGYTF
CDR3 DNA: TGTGCCAGCAGTGAAGCGCTACAGGGGCATGGCTACACCTTC

J gene: TRBJ1-6
D gene: -
V gene: TRBV18
clone size: few
CDR3 protein: CASSPYPRTLLSSYNSPLHF
CDR3 DNA: TGTGCCAGCTCACCTTACCCAAGGACACTCCTGAGCTCCTATAATTCACCCCTCCACTTT

J gene: TRBJ1-2
D gene: TRBD1
V gene: TRBV28
clone size: -
CDR3 protein: CASSSMDRGFYYGYTF
CDR3 DNA: TGTGCCAGCAGCTCGATGGACAGGGGGTTTTACTATGGCTACACCTTC

J gene: TRBJ1-1
D gene: -
V gene: TRBV6-5
clone size: -
CDR3 protein: CASRPLSGQNTEAFF
CDR3 DNA: TGTGCCAGCAGACCCCTTAGTGGTCAGAACACTGAAGCTTTCTTT

J gene: TRBJ1-5
D gene: -
V gene: TRBV7-9
clone size: few
CDR3 protein: CASSFHGGNQPQHF
CDR3 DNA: TGTGCCAGCAGCTTTCATGGAGGCAATCAGCCCCAGCATTTT

J gene: TRBJ1-4
D gene: -
V gene: TRBV6-5
clone size: -
CDR3 protein: CASSWAGNNEKLFF
CDR3 DNA: TGTGCCAGCAGTTGGGCAGGGAATAATGAAAAACTGTTTTTT

J gene: TRBJ1-6
D gene: -
V gene: TRBV7-2
clone size: -
CDR3 protein: CASSIQTTGIKVSPLHF
CDR3 DNA: TGTGCCAGCAGCATCCAGACGACAGGCATCAAGGTTTCACCCCTCCACTTT

J gene: TRBJ1-6
D gene: -
V gene: TRBV7-8
clone size: -
CDR3 protein: CASSPQKHRNSPLHF
CDR3 DNA: TGTGCCAGCAGCCCCCAAAAGCATCGAAATTCACCCCTCCACTTT

J gene: TRBJ2-7
D gene: TRBD1
V gene: TRBV6-5
clone size: -
CDR3 protein: CATDRGEPYEQYF
CDR3 DNA: TGTGCCACCGACAGGGGCGAACCCTACGAGCAGTACTTC